A selection of T cell receptor beta chains follows, all from one sample in a study of T-cell reconstitution after alpha-beta-depleted transplantation in children. Via MiXCR, TCRdb re-called the PCR reads, giving one row per CDR3 protein. This sample has around 300,000 distinct CDR3 sequences, with over 9% found just once. The input for sequencing was PBMCs, taken before TCRalphabeta/CD19-depleted stem cell transplant. The receptor set was obtained from a boy younger than two with acute myeloid leukemia, due to receive a stem cell transplant. Both conserved end residues are part of each CDR3. The order of the fields is V gene, J gene, clone size, D gene, CDR3 protein, CDR3 DNA. The D gene is left open where the match is weak. Size is omitted from some rows. Given values are once, few, many or a class for expanded clones.

>TRBV3-1|TRBJ2-4|few|.
CASSQERSTNIQYF
TGTGCCAGCAGCCAAGAAAGGTCAACAAACATTCAGTACTTC
>TRBV2|TRBJ2-3|.|.
CASSERWADTQYF
TGTGCCAGCAGTGAACGGTGGGCAGATACGCAGTATTTT
>TRBV25-1|TRBJ2-5|.|TRBD1
CASSELRGDRGQETQYF
TGTGCCAGCAGTGAGCTCCGGGGGGACAGGGGGCAAGAGACCCAGTACTTC
>TRBV25-1|TRBJ2-1|many|.
CASRGTRETKYNEQFF
TGTGCCAGCAGAGGAACCCGGGAGACAAAGTACAATGAGCAGTTCTTC
>TRBV9|TRBJ2-3|many|.
CASSAQGADTQYF
TGTGCCAGCAGTGCTCAGGGCGCAGATACGCAGTATTTT
>TRBV28|TRBJ2-1|many|.
CASSSDPKQFF
TGTGCCAGCAGTTCCGACCCGAAGCAGTTCTTC
>TRBV12-3/TRBV12-4|TRBJ2-5|.|TRBD2
CASSLAGPEQTQYF
TGTGCCAGCAGTCTAGCGGGTCCCGAGCAGACCCAGTACTTC
>TRBV6-5|TRBJ2-6|.|.
CASSFSPPGPGANVLTF
TGTGCCAGCAGTTTCTCGCCTCCGGGACCTGGGGCCAACGTCCTGACTTTC
>TRBV5-1|TRBJ2-5|.|.
CASSPIRPGDIETQYF
TGCGCCAGCAGCCCCATTCGCCCCGGGGACATAGAGACCCAGTACTTC
>TRBV5-6|TRBJ2-1|few|.
CASSLDRTVLGPQFF
TGTGCCAGCAGCTTGGATCGGACAGTCCTCGGCCCACAGTTCTTC
>TRBV7-9|TRBJ1-1|many|.
CASSFGGNTEAFF
TGTGCCAGCAGTTTTGGGGGGAACACTGAAGCTTTCTTT
>TRBV5-1|TRBJ1-2|many|TRBD1
CASSFVQGAAGYTF
TGCGCCAGCAGCTTCGTACAGGGGGCTGCTGGCTACACCTTC
>TRBV25-1|TRBJ2-1|.|TRBD2
CASSIRRAGEDEQFF
TGTGCCAGCAGTATTCGGAGAGCGGGGGAGGATGAGCAGTTCTTC
>TRBV21-1|TRBJ2-7|.|.
CASSKTGPSSYEQYF
TGTGCCAGCAGCAAGACAGGGCCGAGCTCCTACGAGCAGTACTTC
>TRBV5-1|TRBJ2-3|many|TRBD2
CASSRTSGGTDTQYF
TGCGCCAGCAGTCGCACTAGCGGGGGCACAGATACGCAGTATTTT
>TRBV29-1|TRBJ2-5|many|TRBD1
CSVGGTGSWGETQYF
TGCAGCGTTGGCGGGACAGGGAGTTGGGGAGAGACCCAGTACTTC
>TRBV7-9|TRBJ2-7|many|TRBD2
CASSSGTSGSSDF
TGTGCCAGCAGCTCCGGGACTAGCGGGAGCTCGGACTTC
>TRBV6-1|TRBJ2-3|.|TRBD2
CASSEETSGSHTQYF
TGTGCCAGCAGTGAAGAAACTAGCGGTTCTCATACGCAGTATTTT
>TRBV6-6|TRBJ2-7|few|.
CASSYSRGGEQYF
TGTGCCAGCAGTTACTCCCGGGGAGGCGAGCAGTACTTC
>TRBV20-1|TRBJ2-1|few|TRBD2
CSARAGGRASNEQFF
TGCAGTGCTAGAGCCGGCGGGAGGGCATCAAATGAGCAGTTCTTC
>TRBV13|TRBJ1-1|many|.
CASSLNVGAFF
TGTGCCAGCAGCTTAAACGTCGGAGCTTTCTTT
>TRBV7-3|TRBJ2-3|many|.
CASSLRAGSTDTQYF
TGTGCCAGCAGCTTAAGAGCAGGGAGCACAGATACGCAGTATTTT
>TRBV30|TRBJ2-5|many|TRBD1
CAWSPPWTGREETQYF
TGTGCCTGGAGTCCACCATGGACAGGGCGGGAAGAGACCCAGTACTTC